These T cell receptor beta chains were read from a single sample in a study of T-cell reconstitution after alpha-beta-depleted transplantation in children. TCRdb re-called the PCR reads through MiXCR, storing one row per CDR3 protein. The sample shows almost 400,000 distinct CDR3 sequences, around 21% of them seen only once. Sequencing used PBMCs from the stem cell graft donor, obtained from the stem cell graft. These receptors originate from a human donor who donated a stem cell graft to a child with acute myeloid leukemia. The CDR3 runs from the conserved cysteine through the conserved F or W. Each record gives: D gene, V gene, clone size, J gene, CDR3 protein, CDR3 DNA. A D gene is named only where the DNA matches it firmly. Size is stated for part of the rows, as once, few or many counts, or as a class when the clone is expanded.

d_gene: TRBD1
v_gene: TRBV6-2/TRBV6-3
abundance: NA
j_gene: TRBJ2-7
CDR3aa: CASSYPFGDRSYEQYF
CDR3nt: TGTGCCAGCAGTTACCCCTTTGGGGACAGATCCTACGAGCAGTACTTC

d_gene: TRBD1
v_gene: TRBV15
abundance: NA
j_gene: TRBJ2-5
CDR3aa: CATSRSTGRFEETQYF
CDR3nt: TGTGCCACCAGCAGGTCGACAGGGCGGTTCGAGGAGACCCAGTACTTC

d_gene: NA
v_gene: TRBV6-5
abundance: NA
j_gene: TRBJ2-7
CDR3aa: CASSYSIVRTYEQYF
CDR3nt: TGTGCCAGCAGTTACTCGATAGTCCGCACCTACGAGCAGTACTTC

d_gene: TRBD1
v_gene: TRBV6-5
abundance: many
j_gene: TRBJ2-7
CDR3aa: CASSRQGIDDYEQYF
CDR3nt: TGTGCCAGCAGTCGACAGGGAATTGACGACTACGAGCAGTACTTC

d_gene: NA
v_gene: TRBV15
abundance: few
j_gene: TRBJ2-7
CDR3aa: CATSREVGEQYF
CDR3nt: TGTGCCACCAGCAGAGAGGTGGGCGAGCAGTACTTC

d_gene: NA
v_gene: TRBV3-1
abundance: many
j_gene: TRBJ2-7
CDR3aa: CASSQDATDSYEQYF
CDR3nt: TGTGCCAGCAGCCAAGATGCGACCGACTCCTACGAGCAGTACTTC

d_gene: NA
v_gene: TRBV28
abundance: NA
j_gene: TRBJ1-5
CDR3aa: CASRWAGLNQPQHF
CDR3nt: TGTGCCAGCAGGTGGGCAGGCCTCAATCAGCCCCAGCATTTT

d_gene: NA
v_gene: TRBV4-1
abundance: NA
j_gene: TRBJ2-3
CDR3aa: CATQNLDTDTQYF
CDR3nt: TGCGCCACCCAAAATCTTGACACAGATACGCAGTATTTT

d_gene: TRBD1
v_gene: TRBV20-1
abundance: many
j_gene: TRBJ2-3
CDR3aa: CSARSRQGRGTDTQYF
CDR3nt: TGCAGTGCTAGATCCCGACAGGGTCGGGGCACAGATACGCAGTATTTT

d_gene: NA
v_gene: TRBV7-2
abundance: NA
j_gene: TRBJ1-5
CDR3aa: CASSPTLAQPQHF
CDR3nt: TGTGCCAGCAGCCCCACATTGGCTCAGCCCCAGCATTTT

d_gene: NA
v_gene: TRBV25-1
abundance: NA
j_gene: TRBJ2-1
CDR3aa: CASSERNEQFF
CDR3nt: TGTGCCAGCAGTGAACGAAATGAGCAGTTCTTC

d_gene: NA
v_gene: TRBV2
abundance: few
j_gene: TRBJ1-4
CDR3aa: CASSAERGEDAQF
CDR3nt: TGTGCCAGCAGTGCCGAACGAGGGGAGGACGCCCAATTT

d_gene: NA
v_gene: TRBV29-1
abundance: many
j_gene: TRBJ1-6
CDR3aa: CSSVWGRYNSPLHF
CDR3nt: TGCAGCTCTGTGTGGGGGAGATATAATTCACCCCTCCACTTT

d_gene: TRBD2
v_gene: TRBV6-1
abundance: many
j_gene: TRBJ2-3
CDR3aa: CASSHDTSGTRYF
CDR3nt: TGTGCCAGCAGCCATGATACTAGCGGGACTCGGTATTTT

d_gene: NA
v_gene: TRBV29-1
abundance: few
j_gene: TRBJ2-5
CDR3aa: CSVQGLSETQYF
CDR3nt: TGCAGCGTACAGGGTCTGTCGGAGACCCAGTACTTC